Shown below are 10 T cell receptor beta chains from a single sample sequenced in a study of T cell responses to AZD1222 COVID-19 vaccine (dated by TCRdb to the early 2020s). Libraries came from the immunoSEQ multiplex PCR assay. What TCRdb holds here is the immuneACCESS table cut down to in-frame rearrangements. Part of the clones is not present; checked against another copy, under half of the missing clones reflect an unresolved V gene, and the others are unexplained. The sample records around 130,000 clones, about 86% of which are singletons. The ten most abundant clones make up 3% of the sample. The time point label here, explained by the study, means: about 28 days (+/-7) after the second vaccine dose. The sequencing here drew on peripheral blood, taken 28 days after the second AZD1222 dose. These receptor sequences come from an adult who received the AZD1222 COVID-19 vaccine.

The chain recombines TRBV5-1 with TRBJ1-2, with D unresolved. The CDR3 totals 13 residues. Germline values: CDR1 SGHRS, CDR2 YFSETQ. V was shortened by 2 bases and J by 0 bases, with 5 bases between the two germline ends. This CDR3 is CASSFGPNYGYTF. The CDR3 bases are TGCGCCAGCAGCTTTGGGCCTAACTATGGCTACACCTTC.

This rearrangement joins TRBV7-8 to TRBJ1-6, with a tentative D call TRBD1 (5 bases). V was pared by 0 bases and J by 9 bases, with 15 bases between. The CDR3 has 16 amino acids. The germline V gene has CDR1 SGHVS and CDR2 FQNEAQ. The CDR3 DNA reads TGTGCCAGCAGCTTAGCTTGGCAGGGTTTTAGTTCACCCCTCCACTTT. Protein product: CASSLAWQGFSSPLHF.

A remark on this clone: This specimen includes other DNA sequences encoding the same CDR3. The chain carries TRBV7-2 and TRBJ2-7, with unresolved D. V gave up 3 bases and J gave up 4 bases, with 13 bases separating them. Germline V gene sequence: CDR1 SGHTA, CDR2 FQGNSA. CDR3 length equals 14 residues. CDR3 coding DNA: TGTGCCAGCAGCTTGCGAGACAAGATTTACGAGCAGTACTTC. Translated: CASSLRDKIYEQYF.

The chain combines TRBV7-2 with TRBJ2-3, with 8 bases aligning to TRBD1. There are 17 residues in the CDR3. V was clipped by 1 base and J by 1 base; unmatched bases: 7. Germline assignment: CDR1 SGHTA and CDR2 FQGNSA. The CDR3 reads CASSLGVPGQGTDTQYF. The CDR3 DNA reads TGTGCCAGCAGCTTAGGCGTTCCGGGACAGGGCACAGATACGCAGTATTTT.

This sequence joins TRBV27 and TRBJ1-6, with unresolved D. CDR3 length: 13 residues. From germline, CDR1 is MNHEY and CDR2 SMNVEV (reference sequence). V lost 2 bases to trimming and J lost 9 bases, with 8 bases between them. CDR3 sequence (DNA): TGTGCCAGCAGTTTAACCTCGTTTTCACCCCTCCACTTT. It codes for CASSLTSFSPLHF.

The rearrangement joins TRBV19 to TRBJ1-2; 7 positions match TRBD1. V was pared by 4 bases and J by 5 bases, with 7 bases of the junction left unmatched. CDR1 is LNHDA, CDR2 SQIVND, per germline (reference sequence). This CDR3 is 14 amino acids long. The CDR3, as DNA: TGTGCCAGTAGTAATTCGGACAGGAGGTATGGCTACACCTTC. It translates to CASSNSDRRYGYTF. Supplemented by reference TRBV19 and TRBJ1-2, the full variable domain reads DGGITQSPKYLFRKEGQNVTLSCEQNLNHDAMYWYRQDPGQGLRLIYYSQIVNDFQKGDIAEGYSVSREKKESFPLTVTSAQKNPTAFYLCASSNSDRRYGYTFGSGTRLTVV.

As DNA, the CDR3 is TGCGCCAGCAGCCAAGCCCATGGCTCCTACGAGCAGTACTTC. Protein: CASSQAHGSYEQYF. This chain links TRBV4-3 with TRBJ2-7; no clear D. Germline CDR1 and CDR2: LGHNA and YSLEER. The CDR3 totals 14 residues. Trimming pared 1 base from V and 0 bases from J, leaving 7 bases between.

CDR3: CASSRAGGLSYNEQFF. The CDR3 DNA reads TGTGCCAGTAGCCGAGCGGGGGGCCTTTCCTACAATGAGCAGTTCTTC. The chain employs TRBV19 and TRBJ2-1; 9 bases fit TRBD2. CDR3 length equals 16 residues. Germline V CDR1 and CDR2: LNHDA, SQIVND (reference sequence). Unmatched junction bases numbered 7, after V lost 6 bases and J lost 1 base.

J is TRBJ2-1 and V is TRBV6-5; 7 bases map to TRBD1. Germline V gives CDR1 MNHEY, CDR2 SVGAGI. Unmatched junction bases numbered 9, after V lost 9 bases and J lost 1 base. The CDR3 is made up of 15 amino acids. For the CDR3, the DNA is TGTGCCAGTTCCTCGGGACAGCTGTCCTACAATGAGCAGTTCTTC. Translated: CASSSGQLSYNEQFF.

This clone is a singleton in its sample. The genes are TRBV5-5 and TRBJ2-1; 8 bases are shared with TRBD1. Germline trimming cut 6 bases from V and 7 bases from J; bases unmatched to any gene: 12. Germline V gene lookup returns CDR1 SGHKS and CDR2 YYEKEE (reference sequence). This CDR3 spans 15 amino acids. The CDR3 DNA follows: TGTGCCAGCACCCCCGGGGACAGGAAACGAAATGAGCAGTTCTTC. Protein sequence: CASTPGDRKRNEQFF. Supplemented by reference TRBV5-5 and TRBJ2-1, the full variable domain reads DAGVTQSPTHLIKTRGQQVTLRCSPISGHKSVSWYQQVLGQGPQFIFQYYEKEERGRGNFPDRFSARQFPNYSSELNVNALLLGDSALYLCASTPGDRKRNEQFFGPGTRLTVL.